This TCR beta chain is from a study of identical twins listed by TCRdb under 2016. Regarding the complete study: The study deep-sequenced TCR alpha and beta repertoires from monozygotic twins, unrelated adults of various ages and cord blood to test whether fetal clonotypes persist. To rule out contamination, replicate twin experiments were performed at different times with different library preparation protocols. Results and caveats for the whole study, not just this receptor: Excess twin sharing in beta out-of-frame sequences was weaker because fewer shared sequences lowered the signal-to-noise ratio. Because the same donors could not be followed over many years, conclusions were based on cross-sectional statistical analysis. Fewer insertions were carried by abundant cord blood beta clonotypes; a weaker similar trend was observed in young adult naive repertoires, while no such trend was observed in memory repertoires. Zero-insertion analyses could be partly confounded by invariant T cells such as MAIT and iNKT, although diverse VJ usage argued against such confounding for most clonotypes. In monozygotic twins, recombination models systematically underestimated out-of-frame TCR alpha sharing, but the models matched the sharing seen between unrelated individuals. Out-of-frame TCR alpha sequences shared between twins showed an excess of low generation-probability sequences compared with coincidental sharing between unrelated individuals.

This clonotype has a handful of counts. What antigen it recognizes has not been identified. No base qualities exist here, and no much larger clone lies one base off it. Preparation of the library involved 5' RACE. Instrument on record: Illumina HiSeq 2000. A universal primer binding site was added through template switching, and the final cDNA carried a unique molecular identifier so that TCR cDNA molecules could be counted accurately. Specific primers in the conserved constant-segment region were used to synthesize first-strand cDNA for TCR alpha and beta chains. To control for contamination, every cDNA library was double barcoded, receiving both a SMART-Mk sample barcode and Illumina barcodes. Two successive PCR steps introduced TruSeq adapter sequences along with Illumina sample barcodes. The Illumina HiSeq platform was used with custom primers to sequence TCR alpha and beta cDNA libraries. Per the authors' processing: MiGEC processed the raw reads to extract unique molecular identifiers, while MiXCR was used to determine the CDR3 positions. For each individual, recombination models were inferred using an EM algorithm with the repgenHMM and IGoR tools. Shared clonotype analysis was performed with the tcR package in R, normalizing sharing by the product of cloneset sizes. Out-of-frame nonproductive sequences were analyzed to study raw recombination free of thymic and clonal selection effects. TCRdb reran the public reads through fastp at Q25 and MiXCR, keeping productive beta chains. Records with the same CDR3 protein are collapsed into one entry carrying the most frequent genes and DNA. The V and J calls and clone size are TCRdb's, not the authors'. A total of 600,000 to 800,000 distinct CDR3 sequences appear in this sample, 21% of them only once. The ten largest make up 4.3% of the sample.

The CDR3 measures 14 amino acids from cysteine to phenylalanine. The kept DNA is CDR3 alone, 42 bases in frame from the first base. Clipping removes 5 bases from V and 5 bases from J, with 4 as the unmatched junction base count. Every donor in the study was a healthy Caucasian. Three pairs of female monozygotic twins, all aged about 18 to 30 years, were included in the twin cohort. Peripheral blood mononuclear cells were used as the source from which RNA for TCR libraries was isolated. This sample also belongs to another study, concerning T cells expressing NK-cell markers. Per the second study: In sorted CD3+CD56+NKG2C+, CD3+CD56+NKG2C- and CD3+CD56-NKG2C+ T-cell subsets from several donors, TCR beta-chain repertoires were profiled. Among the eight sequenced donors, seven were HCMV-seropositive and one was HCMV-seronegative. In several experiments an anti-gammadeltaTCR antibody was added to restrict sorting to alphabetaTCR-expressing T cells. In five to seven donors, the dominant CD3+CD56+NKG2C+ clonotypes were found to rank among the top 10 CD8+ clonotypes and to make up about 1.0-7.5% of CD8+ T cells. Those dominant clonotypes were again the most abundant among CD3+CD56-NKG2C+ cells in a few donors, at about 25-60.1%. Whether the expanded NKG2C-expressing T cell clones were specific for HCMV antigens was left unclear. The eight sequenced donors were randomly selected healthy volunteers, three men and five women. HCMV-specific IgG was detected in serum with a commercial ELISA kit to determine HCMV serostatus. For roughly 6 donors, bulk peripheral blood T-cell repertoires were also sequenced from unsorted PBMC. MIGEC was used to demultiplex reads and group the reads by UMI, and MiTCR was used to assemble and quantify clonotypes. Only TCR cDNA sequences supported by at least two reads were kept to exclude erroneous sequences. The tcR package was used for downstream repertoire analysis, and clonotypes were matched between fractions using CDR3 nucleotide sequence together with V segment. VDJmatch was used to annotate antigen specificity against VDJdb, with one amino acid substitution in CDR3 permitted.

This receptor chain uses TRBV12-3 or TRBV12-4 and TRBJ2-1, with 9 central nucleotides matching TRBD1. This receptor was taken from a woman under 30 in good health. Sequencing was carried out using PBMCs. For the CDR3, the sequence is CASSRDREDNEQFF. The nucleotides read TGTGCCAGCAGTCGGGACAGGGAAGACAATGAGCAGTTCTTC.